This TCR beta chain stems from a study of blood T cells in healthy people across ages. Overall study findings and caveats: Roughly linear age-related decline in beta diversity appeared, significant by age roughly 40. Among long-lived donors, naive CD4+ cells were more numerous and diversity higher than in aged donors.

Only a few counts were recorded for this clonotype. Its antigen is unknown. The authors drew 7.5 to 10 milliliters of peripheral blood from each donor. Primed by a sample-barcoded 5' primer and a J-beta primer mix, a second PCR proceeded for roughly 6 to 12 cycles. At least 2.5 million CDR3-containing paired-end reads were obtained per sample. TCRdb analysed the 5' RACE reads with MiXCR anew, one entry per CDR3 protein. The table has around 1,700,000 distinct CDR3 sequences, over 25% seen once. The ends were cut back, 3 bases at V and 8 bases at J, with 21 bases in the middle. The CDR3 contains 16 residues. Germline V gene data show CDR1 as LNHNV and CDR2 as YYDKDF (reference sequence).

The chain links TRBV15 to TRBJ2-3; D is possibly TRBD1 or TRBD2 (6 bases each). The origin of this receptor is a woman aged 25 to 45 in good health. The material sequenced was blood. This CDR3 is CATSRPSGSGAGTQYF. The DNA of the CDR3 is TGTGCCACCAGCAGGCCCAGCGGGTCGGGGGCTGGTACGCAGTATTTT.